Listed here are 10 T cell receptor beta chains from one sample, sequenced in a study of blood T cell repertoires in COVID-19. TCRdb keeps only in-frame clones here, not all; method: immunoSEQ multiplex PCR. This sample yields over 40,000 clones, of which roughly 80% are seen a single time; roughly 2.6% belongs to the top ten. The sequenced sample consisted of peripheral blood. The receptor set was obtained from a woman aged 55-75 years with acute or convalescent COVID-19.

This clone was detected a few times. The chain combines TRBV5-6 with TRBJ2-7; D may be TRBD1 (5 bases). The CDR3 has 14 amino acids. Trimming took 4 bases from V and 7 from J, leaving 18 bases between them. Germline CDR1 is SGHDT and CDR2 is YYEEEE. The CDR3 protein is CASSATGPTWEQYF. The CDR3 DNA follows: TGTGCCAGCAGCGCCACAGGTCCGACTTGGGAGCAGTACTTC.

The chain has TRBV3-1 (or the pseudogene TRBV3-2) and TRBJ1-2; TRBD1 matches 7 bases. V shed 4 bases, J shed 8 bases, and the junction held 10 bases outside the gene matches. Germline V gives CDR1 LGHDT, CDR2 YNNKEL (reference sequence). This CDR3 spans 14 amino acids. In nucleotides, the CDR3 is TGTGCCAGCAGCCCGGACAGGCGGCCCTGGGGCTACACCTTC. This codes for CASSPDRRPWGYTF.

The V gene is TRBV29-1, the J gene TRBJ2-2; 9 bases are shared with TRBD1. This CDR3 spans 15 amino acids. The J segment lost 7 bases and the V segment lost 0 bases, leaving 6 bases of the junction unmatched. Germline V gene data show CDR1 as SQVTM and CDR2 as ANQGSEA. The CDR3 bases are TGCAGCGTTGAAGACGCTACAGGGGGCGGCGGGGAGCTGTTTTTT. Amino acids: CSVEDATGGGGELFF.

This clone is termed medium-sized (0.01 to 0.1%). The gene calls are TRBV29-1 and TRBJ2-2, with TRBD2 matching over 10 bases. V shed 2 bases and J 2 bases; nucleotides not matched to a gene: 2. The CDR3 is 15 amino acids. Germline V lookup: CDR1 SQVTM, CDR2 ANQGSEA. CDR3 sequence (DNA): TGCAGCGTTGAACTAGCGGGAGTAAACACCGGGGAGCTGTTTTTT. Protein: CSVELAGVNTGELFF.

The V call is TRBV6-5, the J call TRBJ1-3; TRBD1 matches at 8 bases. The CDR3 consists of 15 residues. The V segment lost 6 bases and the J segment 2 bases; nucleotides outside the gene matches: 6. Looked up from germline, CDR1 is MNHEY and CDR2 is SVGAGI. The CDR3 DNA reads as TGTGCCAGCAGAGGACAGGGTCTTACTGGAAACACCATATATTTT. The encoded protein is CASRGQGLTGNTIYF.

The gene calls are TRBV18 and TRBJ2-7, with TRBD1 matching over 11 bases. This CDR3 comprises 16 residues. Germline lookup yields CDR1 KGHSH and CDR2 LQKENI. The ends lost 5 bases at V and 0 bases at J; junction bases unmatched: 6. The CDR3 DNA sequence: TGTGCCAGCTCAAGAGGACAGGGGGCTAGCTCCTACGAGCAGTACTTC. Its protein product is CASSRGQGASSYEQYF.

The J gene is TRBJ2-5, the V gene TRBV15; 8 bases map to TRBD2. The CDR3 has 13 amino acids. Germline assignment: CDR1 LNHNV and CDR2 YYDKDF (reference sequence). The J segment lost 8 bases and the V segment lost 5 bases, leaving 7 bases of the junction unmatched. The CDR3 DNA reads TGTGCCACCAGCCGACTAGCGTCTACTACCCAGTACTTC. It codes for CATSRLASTTQYF.

The chain uses TRBV28 and TRBJ1-2, with no clear D. V gave up 5 bases and J gave up 0 bases, with 10 bases separating them. The CDR3 has 14 residues. Germline lookup yields CDR1 MDHEN and CDR2 SYDVKM. The CDR3 nucleotides read TGTGCCAGCAGTACTGAGGCAGCTAACTATGGCTACACCTTC. This sequence encodes CASSTEAANYGYTF.

This clone was counted a few times. The V call is TRBV2, the J call TRBJ2-5, with a weak D call TRBD1 (5 bases). This CDR3 contains 16 residues. CDR1 and CDR2 from the germline V gene are SNHLY and FYNNEI. V gave up 2 bases and J gave up 5 bases, with 18 bases separating them. CDR3 DNA: TGTGCCAGCAGTGAAATAAGCTGGGGCGGCGAGGAGACCCAGTACTTC. Protein product: CASSEISWGGEETQYF.

The chain links TRBV9 to TRBJ2-1; D is possibly TRBD2 (5 bases). The length of the CDR3 is 16 residues. Germline V gene data show CDR1 as SGDLS and CDR2 as YYNGEE. Trimming took off 0 bases at V and 3 bases at J, with 13 bases between the two ends. CDR3 nucleotides: TGTGCCAGCAGCGTAGATGGGAGCCGACGCTACAATGAGCAGTTCTTC. Protein product: CASSVDGSRRYNEQFF.